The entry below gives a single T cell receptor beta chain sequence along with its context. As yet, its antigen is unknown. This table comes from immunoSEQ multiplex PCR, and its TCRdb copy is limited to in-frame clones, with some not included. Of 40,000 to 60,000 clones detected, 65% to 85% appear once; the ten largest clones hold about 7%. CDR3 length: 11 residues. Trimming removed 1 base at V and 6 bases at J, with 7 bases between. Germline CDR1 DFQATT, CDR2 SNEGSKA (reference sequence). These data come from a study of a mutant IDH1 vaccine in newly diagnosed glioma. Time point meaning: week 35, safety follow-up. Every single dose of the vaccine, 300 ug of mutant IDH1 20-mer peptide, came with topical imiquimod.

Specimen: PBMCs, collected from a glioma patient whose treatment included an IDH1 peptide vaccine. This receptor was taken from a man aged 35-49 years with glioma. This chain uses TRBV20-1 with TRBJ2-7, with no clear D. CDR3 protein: CSARVRGEQYF. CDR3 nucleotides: TGCAGTGCTAGAGTGCGAGGCGAGCAGTACTTC.